Sequencing of this T cell receptor beta chain was carried out in a study of CD8+CD57+ T cells in acquired aplastic anemia. Study details: CD4+ and CD8+ cells, once sorted, gave DNA averaging roughly 3.4 ug. The study obtained 8.5 million to 12 million reads on average for CD4+ cells from healthy donors. Study-level points and caveats: Sharing between patients and controls was observed for roughly 29 CD8+ CDR3 sequences. Controls and patients did not differ significantly in CD8+ Simpson's diversity.

The V segment lost 0 bases and the J segment 7 bases; nucleotides outside the gene matches: 9. The CDR3 extends over 16 amino acids. The germline gives CDR1 SEHNR, CDR2 FQNEAQ (reference sequence). TCR beta VDJ and CDR3 profiles were obtained from a genomic DNA template. TCRdb redid the calling of the reads with MiXCR, one entry per CDR3 protein. The sample records approximately 170,000 distinct CDR3 sequences, 54% being singletons. Worth noting for this clonotype: What it recognizes is unknown.

Material for sequencing was sorted CD4+, CD8+, or CD8+CD57+ T cells (not recorded which) from PBMCs. This receptor was identified in a human donor in good health, serving as a control. V gene TRBV7-9 combines with J gene TRBJ2-1; TRBD1 agrees at 7 bases. The CDR3, as DNA: TGTGCCAGCAGCTTAGCGACAGGGTTAGTCAAGAATGAGCAGTTCTTC. Translating it yields CASSLATGLVKNEQFF.